Listed here are 2 T cell receptor beta chains from one sample, sequenced in a study of response to subunit inactivated influenza vaccine. Each CDR3 protein gets one entry after TCRdb re-called the RT-PCR reads with MiXCR. Of around 750,000 distinct CDR3 sequences in the sample, around 21% were seen once. Sequenced material: PBMCs from blood, taken approximately 5 days after vaccination. The receptor set was obtained from a man over 45 who received an inactivated influenza vaccine.

The chain is built from TRBV29-1 and TRBJ2-7; 8 bases map to TRBD2. The better agreement between TRBJ2-1 and the DNA end casts doubt on the J call. The CDR3 is 12 residues long. Looked up from germline, CDR1 is SQVTM and CDR2 is ANQGSEA. The CDR3 region has the DNA TGCAGCGTCCCGGGACTAGTGGGCGAGCAGTTCTTC. This codes for CSVPGLVGEQFF.

The chain uses TRBV5-1 and TRBJ2-7; D is unresolved. This CDR3 spans 15 amino acids. Trimming left V 4 bases short and J 2 bases short, with 16 bases between. CDR1 is SGHRS, CDR2 YFSETQ, per germline. For the CDR3, the DNA is TGCGCCAGCAGCACGAACCCCCCATCCACCTACGAGCAGTACTTC. Its protein product is CASSTNPPSTYEQYF.